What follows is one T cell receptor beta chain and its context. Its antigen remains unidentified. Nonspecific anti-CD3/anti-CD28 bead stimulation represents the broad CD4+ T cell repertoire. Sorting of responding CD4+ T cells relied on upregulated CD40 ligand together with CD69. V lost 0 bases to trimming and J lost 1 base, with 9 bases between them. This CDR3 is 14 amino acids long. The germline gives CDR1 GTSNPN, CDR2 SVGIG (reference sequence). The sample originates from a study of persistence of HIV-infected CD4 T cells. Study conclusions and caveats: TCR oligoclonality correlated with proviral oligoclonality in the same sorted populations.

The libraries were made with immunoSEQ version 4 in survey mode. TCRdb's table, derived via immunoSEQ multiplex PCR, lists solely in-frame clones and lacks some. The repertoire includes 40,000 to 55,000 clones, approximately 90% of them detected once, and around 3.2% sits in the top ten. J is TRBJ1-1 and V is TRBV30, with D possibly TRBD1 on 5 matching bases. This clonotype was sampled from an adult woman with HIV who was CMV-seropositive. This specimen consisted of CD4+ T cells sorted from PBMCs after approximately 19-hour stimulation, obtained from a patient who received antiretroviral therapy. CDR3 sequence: CAWSVDSRNTEAFF. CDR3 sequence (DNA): TGTGCCTGGAGTGTCGACAGTAGGAACACTGAAGCTTTCTTT.